Below are 13 T cell receptor beta chains sequenced from a single sample in a study of Ad26.COV2.S vaccination and SARS-CoV-2 variants. Treatment meaning: around 19 received Ad26.COV2.S at low or high dose, single or two shots; a few received placebo; per-sample allocation not given. At day 63 after the first vaccine or placebo injection, samples were drawn. Some clones are missing from TCRdb's copy, which holds only in-frame ones; the method was immunoSEQ multiplex PCR. The repertoire has approximately 340,000 clones, about 85% of them found once; the top ten carry 2.5% to 3.5%. This sample comprised peripheral blood, obtained in a trial of Ad26.COV2.S vaccine versus placebo. These receptors were taken from a person between 18 and 60 years old who received the Ad26.COV2.S COVID-19 vaccine or a placebo.

The gene calls are TRBV12-3 or TRBV12-4 and TRBJ1-3; TRBD1 agrees at 7 bases. The CDR3 spans 13 residues. Trimming cost V 6 bases and J 2 bases; bases outside gene matches: 1. CDR3 nucleotide sequence: TGTGCCAGCAGCAGGGGGACTGGAAACACCATATATTTT. Translated, it gives CASSRGTGNTIYF.

This clone was detected only once. V gene TRBV5-1 combines with J gene TRBJ1-2; unclear D gene. Trimming stripped 0 bases from V and 7 bases from J, with 10 bases between. The CDR3 has 13 residues. Germline V gene data show CDR1 as SGHRS and CDR2 as YFSETQ. The chain's CDR3 is CASSLEAGFGYTF. CDR3 in DNA: TGCGCCAGCAGCTTGGAGGCAGGTTTTGGCTACACCTTC.

About this clone itself: Germline is not matched at one junction end, which may reflect a read error. V and J are TRBV4-1 and TRBJ2-7; D possibly corresponds to TRBD2 (5 bases). Germline CDR1 and CDR2: MGHRA and YSYEKL. The CDR3 contains 14 residues. CDR3 bases: TGCGCCAGCAGTCAAGGTCCGGGGTCCTACGAGCAGTACTTC. Protein product: CASSQGPGSYEQYF.

This chain uses TRBV7-9 with TRBJ1-4; D uncertain. With 4 bases removed from V and 0 bases from J, the gap between germline ends came to 15 bases. Germline loops: CDR1 SEHNR, CDR2 FQNEAQ (reference sequence). The CDR3 is 17 residues long. CDR3 sequence: CASSSPPPGTTNEKLFF. For the CDR3, the DNA is TGTGCCAGCAGCTCCCCGCCCCCGGGGACAACTAATGAAAAACTGTTTTTT.

The chain has TRBV19 and TRBJ1-2; tentatively, D is TRBD1 (6 bases). V lost 5 bases, J lost 4 bases, and 11 bases lay in between. Germline V gives CDR1 LNHDA, CDR2 SQIVND (reference sequence). The CDR3 has 13 residues. CDR3 sequence (DNA): TGTGCCAGTAGTCCTCGGACAGCCTATGGCTACACCTTC. Translation gives CASSPRTAYGYTF.

V gene TRBV7-9 combines with J gene TRBJ1-4; TRBD1 aligns across 10 bases. Germline V gene data show CDR1 as SEHNR and CDR2 as FQNEAQ (reference sequence). V lost 3 bases, J lost 8 bases, and 6 bases stayed unmatched. The CDR3 runs to 15 residues. CDR3 DNA sequence: TGTGCCAGCAGCTTCGGGGACAGGGGCTACGAAAAACTGTTTTTT. Protein: CASSFGDRGYEKLFF.

The chain employs TRBV18 and TRBJ1-1; TRBD1 is a possible D gene (6 bases). This CDR3 contains 16 residues. Trimming stripped 2 bases from V and 0 bases from J, with 13 bases between. In germline, CDR1 is KGHSH, CDR2 LQKENI. The CDR3 is CASSPSNGGMNTEAFF. In nucleotides, the CDR3 is TGTGCCAGCTCACCAAGTAATGGGGGCATGAACACTGAAGCTTTCTTT.

The V call is TRBV7-9, the J call TRBJ2-7; the D is unclear. This CDR3 comprises 16 residues. Trimming took off 1 base at V and 1 base at J, with 14 bases between the two ends. The germline CDR1 and CDR2 sequences are SEHNR and FQNEAQ (reference sequence). The CDR3 DNA reads as TGTGCCAGCAGCTTAGTAGATTGGGAACGGTCCTACGAGCAGTACTTC. Translated: CASSLVDWERSYEQYF. The whole variable domain, remainder taken from reference TRBV7-9 and TRBJ2-7, is DTGVSQNPRHKITKRGQNVTFRCDPISEHNRLYWYRQTLGQGPEFLTYFQNEAQLEKSRLLSDRFSAERPKGSFSTLEIQRTEQGDSAMYLCASSLVDWERSYEQYFGPGTRLTVT.

The chain is built from TRBV19 and TRBJ1-2; D is undetermined. V was trimmed by 4 bases and J by 7 bases, leaving 10 bases between them. This CDR3 has 12 amino acids. Germline assignment: CDR1 LNHDA and CDR2 SQIVND (reference sequence). CDR3 loop: CASSTPGSGYTF. The CDR3 DNA reads TGTGCCAGTAGTACGCCGGGAAGTGGCTACACCTTC. Complete variable domain (other parts from reference TRBV19 and TRBJ1-2): DGGITQSPKYLFRKEGQNVTLSCEQNLNHDAMYWYRQDPGQGLRLIYYSQIVNDFQKGDIAEGYSVSREKKESFPLTVTSAQKNPTAFYLCASSTPGSGYTFGSGTRLTVV.

The rearrangement joins TRBV5-3 to TRBJ2-7, with TRBD1 matching 8 bases. TRBV5-3 is designated an ORF whose function remains uncertain. This CDR3 is 14 amino acids long. J gave up 7 bases and V 4 bases, and 10 bases lay outside the gene matches. This chain's CDR3 is CARSTGTGSKEQYF. The CDR3 bases are TGTGCCAGAAGCACCGGGACAGGCTCTAAAGAGCAGTACTTC.

This chain joins TRBV29-1 and TRBJ1-2, with D possibly matching TRBD1 (6 bases). With 3 bases removed from V and 2 bases from J, the gap between germline ends came to 13 bases. This CDR3 is 14 amino acids long. From germline, CDR1 is SQVTM and CDR2 ANQGSEA. CDR3 sequence reads: CSVDRGGGNYGYTF. The CDR3, as DNA: TGCAGCGTTGATAGGGGGGGCGGCAACTATGGCTACACCTTC.

To note about this clone: Other DNA sequences in this specimen translate into the identical CDR3. The chain joins TRBV6-5 to TRBJ2-7; D uncertain. From germline, CDR1 is MNHEY and CDR2 SVGAGI. V lost 0 bases, J lost 4 bases, and 7 bases lay in between. The CDR3 is 13 amino acids. The chain's CDR3 is CASSYSPTYEQYF. CDR3 DNA: TGTGCCAGCAGTTACTCACCCACTTACGAGCAGTACTTC.

The rearrangement links TRBV2 to TRBJ2-7; D remains unclear. Per the germline V gene, CDR1 is SNHLY and CDR2 is FYNNEI. CDR3 length: 15 residues. The V end lost 1 base, the J end lost 4 bases, and 14 bases lay between the germline ends. This CDR3 reads CASSEGFRTEYEQYF. The CDR3 DNA reads TGTGCCAGCAGTGAAGGGTTTCGGACGGAGTACGAGCAGTACTTC.